A single sample is the source of the 7 T cell receptor beta chains below, sequenced in a study of blood T cell repertoires in COVID-19. Measured with immunoSEQ multiplex PCR; TCRdb has only the in-frame clones, and not every one. This table has 73,000 or so clones, around 90% appearing once. The sample consisted of peripheral blood. These receptors came from a human donor with active COVID-19. The donor label of this sample is uncertain.

This chain connects TRBV12-5 to TRBJ1-1; D uncertain. The length of the CDR3 is 15 residues. Germline-derived CDR1 and CDR2 are LGHNT and FRNRAP. Between the trimmed V and J ends, which lost 0 bases and 3 bases, there was a span of 11 bases. CDR3 in amino acids: CASGLVSSGDTEAFF. The CDR3 nucleotides are TGTGCTAGTGGTTTGGTATCCTCAGGTGACACTGAAGCTTTCTTT.

The V gene is TRBV28, the J gene TRBJ2-7; D is possibly TRBD1 (5 bases). Trimming took off 2 bases at V and 5 bases at J, with 7 bases between the two ends. CDR1 and CDR2 from the germline V gene are MDHEN and SYDVKM. The CDR3 is 12 residues long. The CDR3 region has the DNA TGTGCCAGCAGTTTAGACAGCCACGAGCAGTACTTC. Protein: CASSLDSHEQYF.

This clone was seen only once. V is TRBV5-1 and J is TRBJ2-3; 12 bases are a match to TRBD2. CDR1 and CDR2 from the germline V gene are SGHRS and YFSETQ. The CDR3 length is 14 residues. The trim removed 4 bases at V and 5 bases at J, leaving 2 bases unmatched. The CDR3 coding sequence is TGCGCCAGCAGCCGACTAGCGGGAGAAGATACGCAGTATTTT. Translating gives CASSRLAGEDTQYF.

The gene calls are TRBV18 and TRBJ2-2; 8 bases are a match to TRBD2. Per germline, CDR1 KGHSH and CDR2 LQKENI. Trimming at V came to 2 bases and at J to 3 bases, leaving 14 bases not matched to a gene. The CDR3 contains 19 residues. The DNA of the CDR3 is TGTGCCAGCTCACCAGTCTCCTCATCCCAAGCGGGGGACACCGGGGAGCTGTTTTTT. This gives the protein CASSPVSSSQAGDTGELFF.

V gene TRBV30 combines with J gene TRBJ2-7, with 9 bases identical to TRBD2. V lost 4 bases, J lost 0 bases, and 1 base stayed unmatched. CDR1 is GTSNPN, CDR2 SVGIG, per germline (reference sequence). This CDR3 spans 13 amino acids. The CDR3 nucleotides are TGTGCCTGGAATAGCGGGAGCTCCTACGAGCAGTACTTC. Its protein is CAWNSGSSYEQYF.

CDR3: CASSWDRSTGYTF. CDR3 coding DNA: TGTGCCAGTAGTTGGGACAGGTCTACTGGCTACACCTTC. The chain couples TRBV19 to TRBJ1-2; the match to TRBD1 covers 8 bases. The CDR3 has 13 residues. Germline CDR1 is LNHDA and CDR2 is SQIVND (reference sequence). J lost 7 bases, V lost 5 bases, and 6 bases had no gene match.

V gene TRBV19 combines with J gene TRBJ1-5, with TRBD1 matching 10 bases. The junction had 5 bases not matched to a gene; V was cut back by 7 bases and J by 5 bases. CDR1 LNHDA and CDR2 SQIVND come from the germline V gene (reference sequence). The CDR3 runs 14 residues. The CDR3 spells CASIPTGGDQPQHF. The CDR3 bases are TGTGCCAGTATCCCGACAGGGGGCGATCAGCCCCAGCATTTT. Drawing the rest from reference TRBV19 and TRBJ1-5, the complete variable domain is DGGITQSPKYLFRKEGQNVTLSCEQNLNHDAMYWYRQDPGQGLRLIYYSQIVNDFQKGDIAEGYSVSREKKESFPLTVTSAQKNPTAFYLCASIPTGGDQPQHFGDGTRLSIL.